Listed here are 21 T cell receptor beta chains from one sample, sequenced in a study of blood T cell repertoires in COVID-19. Sequencing was performed with immunoSEQ multiplex PCR; in TCRdb, only in-frame clones are kept and a portion is missing. Among 200,000 to 250,000 clones listed, approximately 85% were seen once. The sample consisted of PBMCs or T cells enriched from blood (not recorded which). These receptors were obtained from a woman between 50 and 59 years old who had recovered from COVID-19.

The chain recombines TRBV10-3 with TRBJ2-7, with 7 nucleotides matching TRBD1. Looked up from germline, CDR1 is ENHRY and CDR2 is SYGVKD. The CDR3 sequence is 13 residues long. Trimming at V came to 6 bases and at J to 4 bases, leaving 6 bases not matched to a gene. CDR3 in amino acids: CAIRSGTAYEQYF. The CDR3 bases are TGTGCCATCAGATCCGGGACAGCGTACGAGCAGTACTTC.

The chain is built from TRBV4-3 and TRBJ1-2, with D perhaps TRBD1 (6 bases). V gave up 1 base and J gave up 3 bases, with 12 bases separating them. CDR1 LGHNA and CDR2 YSLEER come from the germline V gene. CDR3 size: 15 residues. For the CDR3, the DNA is TGCGCCAGCAGCCAAGTTACAGGGCAAGACTATGGCTACACCTTC. Protein: CASSQVTGQDYGYTF.

This clone was seen once. The rearrangement uses TRBV24-1 and TRBJ2-3; 7 bases line up with TRBD1. The CDR3 runs to 16 residues. Unmatched junction bases numbered 4, after V lost 2 bases and J lost 0 bases. Per germline, CDR1 KGHDR and CDR2 SFDVKD. The CDR3 sequence is CATSDSTGPSTDTQYF. The CDR3 nucleotides read TGTGCCACCAGTGATTCGACAGGGCCAAGCACAGATACGCAGTATTTT.

V is TRBV7-3 and J is TRBJ1-1; D is undetermined. The CDR3 is 13 amino acids. V lost 2 bases, J lost 7 bases, and 11 bases lay in between. Germline V CDR1 and CDR2: SGHTA, FQGTGA. CDR3 region: CASSLGPESEAFF. The CDR3 DNA sequence: TGTGCCAGCAGCTTAGGGCCGGAAAGTGAAGCTTTCTTT.

The chain has TRBV7-2 and TRBJ2-5; 14 bases fit TRBD2. This CDR3 region has 17 residues. The junction had 8 bases not matched to a gene; V was cut back by 5 bases and J by 3 bases. Germline CDR1 and CDR2: SGHTA and FQGNSA. DNA of the CDR3: TGTGCCAGCAGCCCCATGACTAGCGGGAGGGAAAAAGAGACCCAGTACTTC. It translates to CASSPMTSGREKETQYF.

CDR3 DNA sequence: TGTGCCAGCAGCCAGGAGGCGGGACTAGCGGGGGGTTGGCAAGAGACCCAGTACTTC. Translating it yields CASSQEAGLAGGWQETQYF. V and J are TRBV3-1 (or the pseudogene TRBV3-2) and TRBJ2-5; TRBD2 matches at 15 bases. J was trimmed by 2 bases and V by 3 bases; bases with no gene match: 10. Germline-derived CDR1 and CDR2 are LGHDT and YNNKEL (reference sequence). The CDR3 contains 19 residues.

The rearrangement uses TRBV28 and TRBJ2-1, with 10 bases lining up with TRBD1. From germline, CDR1 is MDHEN and CDR2 SYDVKM. V was clipped by 4 bases and J by 10 bases; unmatched bases: 7. The CDR3 totals 14 residues. CDR3 sequence: CASSWPGQGYEQFF. The CDR3 nucleotides are TGTGCCAGCAGTTGGCCGGGACAGGGGTACGAGCAGTTCTTC.

J is TRBJ1-2 and V is TRBV30; perhaps TRBD1 as D (5 bases). The germline V gene encodes CDR1 GTSNPN and CDR2 SVGIG (reference sequence). With 3 bases removed from V and 3 bases from J, the gap between germline ends came to 14 bases. This CDR3 region has 14 residues. The CDR3 spells CAWSLIWGDYGYTF. The CDR3 region has the DNA TGTGCCTGGAGCCTAATTTGGGGGGACTATGGCTACACCTTC.

The chain carries TRBV5-6 and TRBJ1-4, with 7 bases identical to TRBD1. The CDR3 consists of 17 residues. V shed 2 bases and J 4 bases; nucleotides not matched to a gene: 11. The V gene's germline CDR1 is SGHDT and CDR2 YYEEEE. The CDR3 region is CASSLMTAGGHNEKLFF. The CDR3 nucleotides read TGTGCCAGCAGCTTAATGACGGCAGGGGGTCATAATGAAAAACTGTTTTTT.

This chain links TRBV4-3 with TRBJ2-7; possibly TRBD2 for D (5 bases). With 0 bases removed from V and 4 bases from J, the gap between germline ends came to 16 bases. This CDR3 has 16 residues. Per the germline V gene, CDR1 is LGHNA and CDR2 is YSLEER. The CDR3 sequence is CASSQDLMGSGYEQYF. In DNA form, the CDR3 reads TGCGCCAGCAGCCAAGATCTTATGGGGAGTGGGTACGAGCAGTACTTC.

The chain combines TRBV7-2 with TRBJ1-2; 8 nucleotides agree with TRBD1. The J segment lost 4 bases and the V segment lost 2 bases, leaving 6 bases of the junction unmatched. There are 15 residues in the CDR3. Germline CDR1 reads SGHTA; CDR2 reads FQGNSA. The CDR3 coding sequence is TGTGCCAGCAGCTTACGGCGGGACAGGCTCTATGGCTACACCTTC. Its protein is CASSLRRDRLYGYTF.

CDR3 sequence: CASSLAPNYEQYF. In DNA form, the CDR3 reads TGCGCCAGCAGCTTGGCACCTAACTACGAGCAGTACTTC. The chain combines TRBV5-1 with TRBJ2-7; D not resolved. This CDR3 has 13 residues. Deletions cut 0 bases from V and 3 bases from J, with 7 bases between. Germline V CDR1 and CDR2: SGHRS, YFSETQ. Filled out from reference TRBV5-1 and TRBJ2-7, the complete variable domain reads KAGVTQTPRYLIKTRGQQVTLSCSPISGHRSVSWYQQTPGQGLQFLFEYFSETQRNKGNFPGRFSGRQFSNSRSEMNVSTLELGDSALYLCASSLAPNYEQYFGPGTRLTVT.

The chain is built from TRBV5-1 and TRBJ1-5; the D is unclear. Trimming shortened V by 0 bases and J by 4 bases, and 8 bases separated the two germline ends. Germline V CDR1 and CDR2: SGHRS, YFSETQ. CDR3 length: 14 amino acids. The CDR3 loop is CASSLEAGNQPQHF. The CDR3 DNA reads as TGCGCCAGCAGCTTGGAGGCAGGTAATCAGCCCCAGCATTTT.

The rearrangement links TRBV5-1 to TRBJ2-7; TRBD1 is a possible D gene (5 bases). The CDR3 spans 15 residues. The germline V gene has CDR1 SGHRS and CDR2 YFSETQ. Trimming pared 0 bases from V and 6 bases from J, leaving 16 bases between. The chain's CDR3 is CASSLASAGYSEQYF. The CDR3 DNA sequence: TGCGCCAGCAGCTTGGCCTCCGCAGGGTATAGCGAGCAGTACTTC.

This clone was found once. The rearrangement links TRBV5-3 to TRBJ2-3, with 8 bases lining up with TRBD1. TRBV5-3 is an ORF; its function is uncertain. The CDR3 contains 16 residues. Trimming at V came to 5 bases and at J to 0 bases, leaving 8 bases not matched to a gene. For the CDR3, the DNA is TGTGCCAGAAGGCGGGACAGGAGGACTAGCACAGATACGCAGTATTTT. This codes for CARRRDRRTSTDTQYF.

The rearrangement joins TRBV14 to TRBJ2-7, with 8 positions matching TRBD2. The V gene's germline CDR1 is SGHDN and CDR2 FVKESK. Trimming removed 2 bases from V and 3 bases from J; junction bases left unmatched: 9. The CDR3 covers 16 residues. This chain's CDR3 is CASSQLIAGLYYEQYF. The CDR3 DNA is TGTGCCAGCAGCCAACTAATAGCGGGGCTTTACTACGAGCAGTACTTC. The full variable domain, in which reference TRBV14 and TRBJ2-7 provide the parts outside the CDR3, is EAGVTQFPSHSVIEKGQTVTLRCDPISGHDNLYWYRRVMGKEIKFLLHFVKESKQDESGMPNNRFLAERTGGTYSTLKVQPAELEDSGVYFCASSQLIAGLYYEQYFGPGTRLTVT.

The V gene is TRBV5-1, the J gene TRBJ1-1; D possibly corresponds to TRBD1 (5 bases). This CDR3 is 16 amino acids long. V was clipped by 5 bases and J by 1 base, with 18 bases between them. Germline assignment: CDR1 SGHRS and CDR2 YFSETQ. CDR3 bases: TGCGCCAGCAGACAATCACTGGGACTTGCGAACACTGAAGCTTTCTTT. Residues: CASRQSLGLANTEAFF.

The CDR3, as DNA: TGTGCCAGCAGTTTAGACAGGGTCCCCATGAACACTGAAGCTTTCTTT. Translating gives CASSLDRVPMNTEAFF. The rearrangement joins TRBV27 to TRBJ1-1; 7 nucleotides align to TRBD1. The CDR3 length is 16 residues. Trimming at V came to 2 bases and at J to 0 bases, leaving 6 bases not matched to a gene. CDR1 MNHEY and CDR2 SMNVEV come from the germline V gene (reference sequence).

The V gene is TRBV6-2 or TRBV6-3, the J gene TRBJ1-5; D possibly corresponds to TRBD1 (6 bases). V gave up 6 bases and J gave up 5 bases, with 23 bases separating them. The CDR3 covers 17 residues. CDR1 and CDR2 from the germline V gene are MNHEY and SVGEGT. DNA for the CDR3: TGTGCCAGCAGCCACAAGTCCCGGGACATCATGCATCAGCCCCAGCATTTT. Residues: CASSHKSRDIMHQPQHF.

The chain employs TRBV18 and TRBJ1-1; 9 bases are shared with TRBD1. This CDR3 contains 13 residues. Germline trimming cut 2 bases from V and 12 bases from J; bases unmatched to any gene: 7. Germline V gene data show CDR1 as KGHSH and CDR2 as LQKENI. The CDR3 protein is CASSPTPDRGTFF. The CDR3 nucleotides are TGTGCCAGCTCACCAACGCCGGACAGGGGAACTTTCTTT.

The gene calls are TRBV19 and TRBJ1-2; D is ambiguous. This CDR3 is built from 12 residues. V was clipped by 5 bases and J by 1 base, with 5 bases between them. Per the germline V gene, CDR1 is LNHDA and CDR2 is SQIVND (reference sequence). The CDR3 loop reads CASSLYNYGYTF. Here the CDR3 DNA reads TGTGCCAGTAGTTTATATAACTATGGCTACACCTTC.